This T cell receptor (beta chain) was recovered during a study of cytomegalovirus exposure and HLA in healthy donors. The protocol was immunoSEQ multiplex PCR, while the TCRdb copy is restricted to in-frame clones and leaves out a portion. The sample comprises about 73,000 clones, around 95% of which are singletons, and approximately 3.5% rests with the top ten. From the 120-subject validation cohort, which was separate from the approximately 670-subject first cohort, the donors were drawn. For this clone: Its antigen is as yet unknown.

Overall study findings and caveats: Cytomegalovirus association was listed for about 170 TCR beta chains. Later, an analysis found that TCR clusters from the first cohort tended to co-occur in the 120 or so validation repertoires.

The sequenced material came from PBMCs. This clonotype originated in a man aged 18 to 35 in good health and CMV-seronegative.

Here the CDR3 reads CASSPTGQETQYF. The CDR3 DNA is TGTGCCAGCAGCCCAACAGGGCAGGAGACCCAGTACTTC. The genes are TRBV7-9 and TRBJ2-5; D perhaps matches TRBD1 (6 bases). Germline lookup yields CDR1 SEHNR and CDR2 FQNEAQ (reference sequence). V lost 5 bases and J 5 bases, leaving 12 bases between the germline ends. The CDR3 has 13 residues.